This T cell receptor (beta chain) was identified in a study of graft-versus-host responses after intestinal transplantation. Study at large: Among the recipients, transplants were multivisceral, liver-intestinal, or isolated intestinal. Study observations and caveats: Recipient bone marrow held GvH clones, some seen earlier in ileum or blood. HvG clone declines early post-transplant were associated with peak circulating GvH levels.

To note about this clone: What it recognizes is unknown.

Trimming pared 6 bases from V and 5 bases from J, leaving 21 bases between. Germline V gene lookup returns CDR1 SGHVS and CDR2 FNYEAQ. The CDR3 loop spans 16 amino acids. TCRdb's table, derived via immunoSEQ multiplex PCR, lists solely in-frame clones and lacks some. The sample has more than 65,000 clones, approximately 90% seen once; the top ten hold 7.6%. This clonotype was obtained from a human donor who was the organ donor for an intestinal transplant. The sample in question was unstimulated CD8+ T cells sorted from spleen or lymph node cells, obtained before transplant. The chain employs TRBV7-6 and TRBJ2-3; D is unclear. This CDR3 is CASSSLTGSRLDTQYF. The CDR3 nucleotides are TGTGCCAGCAGTTCCCTAACGGGTAGCCGCCTAGATACGCAGTATTTT.